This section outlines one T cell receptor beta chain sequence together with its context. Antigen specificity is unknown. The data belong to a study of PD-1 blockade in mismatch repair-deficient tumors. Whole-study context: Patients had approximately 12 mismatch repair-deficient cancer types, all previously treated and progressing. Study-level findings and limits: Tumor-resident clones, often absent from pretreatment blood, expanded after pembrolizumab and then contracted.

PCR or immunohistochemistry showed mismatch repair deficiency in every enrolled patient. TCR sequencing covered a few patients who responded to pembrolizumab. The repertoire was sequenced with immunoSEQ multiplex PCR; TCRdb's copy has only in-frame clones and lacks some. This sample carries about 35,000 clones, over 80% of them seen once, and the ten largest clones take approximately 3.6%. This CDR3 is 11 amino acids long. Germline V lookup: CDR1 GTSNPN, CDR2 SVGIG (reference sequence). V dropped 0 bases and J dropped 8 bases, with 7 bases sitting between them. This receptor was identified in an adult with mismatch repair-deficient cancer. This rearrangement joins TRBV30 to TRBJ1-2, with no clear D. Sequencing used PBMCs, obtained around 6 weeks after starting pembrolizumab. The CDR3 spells CAWSVAGGYTF. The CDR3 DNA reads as TGTGCCTGGAGTGTGGCCGGGGGCTACACCTTC.